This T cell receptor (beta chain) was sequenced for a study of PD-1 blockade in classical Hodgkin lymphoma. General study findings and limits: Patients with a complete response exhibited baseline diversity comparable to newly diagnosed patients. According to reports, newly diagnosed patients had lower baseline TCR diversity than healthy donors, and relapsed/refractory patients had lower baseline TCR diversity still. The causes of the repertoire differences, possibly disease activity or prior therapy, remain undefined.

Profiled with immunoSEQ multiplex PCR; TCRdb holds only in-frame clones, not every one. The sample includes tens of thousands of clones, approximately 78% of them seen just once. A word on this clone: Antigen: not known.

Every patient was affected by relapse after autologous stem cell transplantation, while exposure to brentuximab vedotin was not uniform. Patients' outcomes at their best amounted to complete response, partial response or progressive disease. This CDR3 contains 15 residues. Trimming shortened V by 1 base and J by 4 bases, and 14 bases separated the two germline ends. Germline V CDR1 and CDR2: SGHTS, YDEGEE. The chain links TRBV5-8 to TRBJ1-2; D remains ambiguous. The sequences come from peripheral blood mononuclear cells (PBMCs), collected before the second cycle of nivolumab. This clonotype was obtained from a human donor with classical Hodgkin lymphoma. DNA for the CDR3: TGTGCCAGCAGCTTGTTACTCGTGACGGGCTATGGCTACACCTTC. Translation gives CASSLLLVTGYGYTF.